Following are 25 T cell receptor beta chains from one sample sequenced in a study of cytomegalovirus exposure and HLA in healthy donors. Primers: 60 Vbeta forward and 13 Jbeta reverse. Method: immunoSEQ multiplex PCR; TCRdb's copy keeps in-frame clones and lacks some. The sample lists approximately 210,000 clones, 79% occurring once. The sequencing sample was made of PBMCs. These receptors all come from a male donor in good health and CMV-seropositive.

The V call is TRBV19, the J call TRBJ2-5; tentative D call: TRBD2 (5 bases). In germline, CDR1 is LNHDA, CDR2 SQIVND (reference sequence). V gave up 10 bases and J gave up 11 bases, with 20 bases separating them. The CDR3 is made up of 12 amino acids. In DNA, the CDR3 is TGTGCCACCGCGGACCGGAGGCTAGAGCAGTACTTC. Protein product: CATADRRLEQYF.

The rearrangement joins TRBV4-3 to TRBJ2-7, with TRBD1 identical over 7 bases. The germline CDR1 and CDR2 sequences are LGHNA and YSLEER. The CDR3 totals 16 residues. Trimming took 0 bases from V and 0 from J; bases not matched to a gene: 5. CDR3 nucleotides: TGCGCCAGCAGCCAAGATTCAGGGGGAAGCTCCTACGAGCAGTACTTC. This sequence encodes CASSQDSGGSSYEQYF.

The V and J genes are TRBV6-4 and TRBJ2-1, with 10 bases lining up with TRBD2. This CDR3 is built from 15 residues. The germline gives CDR1 MRHNA, CDR2 SNTAGT. Trimming took 6 bases from V and 7 from J; bases not matched to a gene: 9. CDR3 amino acids: CASSPLAGPGNEQFF. CDR3 coding DNA: TGTGCCAGCAGCCCACTAGCGGGGCCGGGGAATGAGCAGTTCTTC.

This chain connects TRBV6-5 to TRBJ1-3; the match to TRBD1 covers 9 bases. Per the germline V gene, CDR1 is MNHEY and CDR2 is SVGAGI. V lost 6 bases, J lost 3 bases, and 3 bases stayed unmatched. The CDR3 extends over 14 amino acids. The CDR3 DNA reads TGTGCCAGCAGCCGGGGACAGGGTGGAAACACCATATATTTT. Protein sequence: CASSRGQGGNTIYF.

This clone has just one count. This rearrangement joins TRBV9 to TRBJ2-3; the D gene is possibly TRBD1 (5 bases). The germline CDR1 and CDR2 sequences are SGDLS and YYNGEE. This CDR3 has 15 residues. Trimming pared 4 bases from V and 1 base from J, leaving 13 bases between. The CDR3 loop is CASSLDGARTDTQYF. The CDR3 DNA follows: TGTGCCAGCAGCCTAGATGGGGCCCGCACAGATACGCAGTATTTT.

V and J are TRBV2 and TRBJ1-5; 9 bases agree with TRBD1. The CDR3 is made up of 13 amino acids. Germline loops: CDR1 SNHLY, CDR2 FYNNEI. J lost 8 bases, V lost 6 bases, and 5 bases had no gene match. CDR3 coding DNA: TGTGCCAGCAGGCTACAGGGGGCTGAGCCCCAGCATTTT. Translation: CASRLQGAEPQHF.

This clone was picked up one time. Relative to the germline gene, one junction end is altered; a read error may explain this. V gene TRBV7-7 combines with J gene TRBJ2-2, with D possibly being TRBD2 (5 bases). CDR1 and CDR2 (germline): SSHAT, FNYEAQ (reference sequence). The CDR3 is made up of 14 amino acids. CDR3 sequence (DNA): TGTGCTAGCAGTATGGACTGGAACACCGGGGAGCTGTTTTTT. It codes for CASSMDWNTGELFF.

The chain couples TRBV28 to TRBJ1-1; D remains unclear. Germline values: CDR1 MDHEN, CDR2 SYDVKM. The V end lost 0 bases, the J end lost 1 base, and 9 bases lay between the germline ends. The CDR3 length is 15 residues. This CDR3 reads CASSLWSAGNTEAFF. Written as DNA, the CDR3 is TGTGCCAGCAGTTTATGGTCGGCAGGGAACACTGAAGCTTTCTTT.

The chain carries TRBV5-1 and TRBJ2-7; a weak D match, TRBD2 (6 bases). The CDR3 consists of 15 residues. Germline-derived CDR1 and CDR2 are SGHRS and YFSETQ. V was clipped by 1 base and J by 0 bases, with 11 bases between them. The CDR3 reads CASSLSGPSSYEQYF. The CDR3 DNA sequence: TGCGCCAGCAGCTTGAGCGGGCCAAGCTCCTACGAGCAGTACTTC.

This clone was observed once. Here the CDR3 DNA reads TGCGCCAGCAGCTTGGGGGAGGGCGGGAGATTCTACGAGCAGTACTTC. Protein: CASSLGEGGRFYEQYF. The chain combines TRBV5-1 with TRBJ2-7, with 7 positions matching TRBD2. The germline V gene encodes CDR1 SGHRS and CDR2 YFSETQ. Losses at the gene ends were 0 bases for V and 3 bases for J; bases not matched to a gene: 9. The CDR3 is 16 residues long.

This clone was detected only a few times. V and J are TRBV27 and TRBJ2-2, with 7 positions matching TRBD1. V shed 3 bases and J 7 bases; nucleotides not matched to a gene: 8. Germline values: CDR1 MNHEY, CDR2 SMNVEV (reference sequence). This CDR3 comprises 15 residues. The CDR3 DNA reads as TGTGCCAGCAGTTTCATTCCCCAGGGGGTCGGGGAGCTGTTTTTT. Translating it yields CASSFIPQGVGELFF.

The chain recombines TRBV7-9 with TRBJ2-7; 7 bases agree with TRBD1. Losses at the gene ends were 5 bases for V and 5 bases for J; bases not matched to a gene: 3. Germline CDR1 and CDR2: SEHNR and FQNEAQ (reference sequence). This CDR3 contains 12 residues. The CDR3 here is CASSATGDEQYF. CDR3 nucleotide sequence: TGTGCCAGCAGCGCCACAGGGGACGAGCAGTACTTC.

The CDR3 loop is CASSRGQGYTEAFF. The DNA for the CDR3 is TGTGCCAGCAGCCGCGGACAGGGATACACTGAAGCTTTCTTT. This rearrangement joins TRBV7-2 to TRBJ1-1; 8 bases fit TRBD1. After removal of 5 bases from V and 3 bases from J, the junction contained 5 bases not matched to a gene. The CDR3 totals 14 residues. Germline loops: CDR1 SGHTA, CDR2 FQGNSA.

The chain links TRBV7-3 to TRBJ2-6; unclear D gene. This CDR3 contains 15 residues. V lost 5 bases and J lost 0, with 8 bases in between. Germline CDR1 SGHTA, CDR2 FQGTGA. Here the CDR3 DNA reads TGTGCCAGCAGCCTTATTTCCTCTGGGGCCAACGTCCTGACTTTC. This sequence encodes CASSLISSGANVLTF.

The chain has TRBV4-1 and TRBJ1-2, with D possibly being TRBD1 (6 bases). The CDR3 length is 15 residues. Trimming left V 0 bases short and J 3 bases short, with 11 bases between. Germline CDR1 MGHRA, CDR2 YSYEKL. The CDR3 loop is CASSQESNRDYGYTF. CDR3 nucleotide sequence: TGCGCCAGCAGCCAAGAATCCAACAGGGACTATGGCTACACCTTC.

The J gene is TRBJ2-5, the V gene TRBV11-2; TRBD2 agrees at 14 bases. CDR1 is SGHAT and CDR2 is FQNNGV in the germline V gene. The CDR3 is 16 amino acids. Unmatched junction bases numbered 4, after V lost 5 bases and J lost 2 bases. The CDR3 DNA follows: TGTGCCAGCAGCACCAGACTAGCGGGGGGGCAAGAGACCCAGTACTTC. As protein: CASSTRLAGGQETQYF. The full variable domain, its missing parts supplied by reference TRBV11-2 and TRBJ2-5, is EAGVAQSPRYKIIEKRQSVAFWCNPISGHATLYWYQQILGQGPKLLIQFQNNGVVDDSQLPKDRFSAERLKGVDSTLKIQPAKLEDSAVYLCASSTRLAGGQETQYFGPGTRLLVL.

The chain recombines TRBV5-6 with TRBJ1-3, with 8 positions matching TRBD1. Losses at the gene ends were 3 bases for V and 0 bases for J; bases not matched to a gene: 2. CDR1 SGHDT and CDR2 YYEEEE come from the germline V gene. The CDR3 is 15 residues long. CDR3: CASSWTGPSGNTIYF. The CDR3 DNA is TGTGCCAGCAGCTGGACAGGGCCCTCTGGAAACACCATATATTTT.

The V call is TRBV7-2, the J call TRBJ2-5; 15 positions agree with TRBD2. Losses at the gene ends were 5 bases for V and 5 bases for J; bases not matched to a gene: 6. CDR3 length: 16 residues. The germline V gene encodes CDR1 SGHTA and CDR2 FQGNSA. The CDR3 DNA reads as TGTGCCAGCAGCCGGACTAGCGGGGGGGCGCGTGAGACCCAGTACTTC. Protein: CASSRTSGGARETQYF.

CDR3 sequence reads: CASSYAGGRGTDTQYF. The DNA for the CDR3 is TGTGCCAGCAGCTACGCGGGAGGGCGGGGCACAGATACGCAGTATTTT. The chain uses TRBV7-2 and TRBJ2-3; the match to TRBD2 covers 9 bases. The CDR3 totals 16 residues. The V gene end was trimmed by 4 bases and the J gene end by 1 base; junction bases not matched to a gene: 6. Per the germline V gene, CDR1 is SGHTA and CDR2 is FQGNSA. Looking up the rest from reference TRBV7-2 and TRBJ2-3 gives the full variable domain: GAGVSQSPSNKVTEKGKDVELRCDPISGHTALYWYRQSLGQGLEFLIYFQGNSAPDKSGLPSDRFSAERTGGSVSTLTIQRTQQEDSAVYLCASSYAGGRGTDTQYFGPGTRLTVL.

The chain is built from TRBV28 and TRBJ2-2, with 12 bases identical to TRBD2. CDR1 MDHEN and CDR2 SYDVKM come from the germline V gene. Unmatched junction bases numbered 5, after V lost 8 bases and J lost 4 bases. This CDR3 has 15 amino acids. The CDR3 nucleotides read TGTGCCAGCCAGCTAGCGGGAGGGGGCACCGGGGAGCTGTTTTTT. Translated, it gives CASQLAGGGTGELFF.

This clone came up a few times. The CDR3 here is CASSIGQVNQPQHF. DNA for the CDR3: TGTGCCAGCAGTATTGGACAGGTGAATCAGCCCCAGCATTTT. This chain links TRBV27 with TRBJ1-5; 7 bases are shared with TRBD1. V trimming: 5 bases; J trimming: 4 bases; junction bases outside the gene matches: 5. The CDR3 length is 14 residues. CDR1 is MNHEY, CDR2 SMNVEV, per germline (reference sequence).

This clone has a handful of counts. The rearrangement uses TRBV15 and TRBJ1-4; D may be TRBD1 (5 bases). The CDR3 contains 15 residues. Germline loops: CDR1 LNHNV, CDR2 YYDKDF (reference sequence). The ends were cut back, 3 bases at V and 0 bases at J, with 8 bases in the middle. The CDR3, as DNA: TGTGCCACCAGCAGTGCAGGGACAACTAATGAAAAACTGTTTTTT. Its protein is CATSSAGTTNEKLFF. The full variable domain, rest sourced from reference TRBV15 and TRBJ1-4, is DAMVIQNPRYQVTQFGKPVTLSCSQTLNHNVMYWYQQKSSQAPKLLFHYYDKDFNNEADTPDNFQSRRPNTSFCFLDIRSPGLGDTAMYLCATSSAGTTNEKLFFGSGTQLSVL.

The chain joins TRBV5-5 to TRBJ1-2, with 9 bases matching TRBD1. The V and J ends lost 2 bases and 6 bases, in that order; junction bases with no gene match: 5. Germline lookup yields CDR1 SGHKS and CDR2 YYEKEE (reference sequence). This CDR3 is built from 14 residues. The CDR3 loop reads CASSLQGAGDGYTF. CDR3 bases: TGTGCCAGCAGCTTACAGGGGGCGGGGGATGGCTACACCTTC.

V is TRBV11-2 and J is TRBJ1-2; D gene ambiguous. The V end lost 8 bases, the J end lost 3 bases, and 7 bases lay between the germline ends. This CDR3 has 11 residues. CDR1 and CDR2 from the germline V gene are SGHAT and FQNNGV. The CDR3 reads CASAGYYGYTF. In DNA, the CDR3 is TGTGCCAGCGCGGGGTACTATGGCTACACCTTC.

The chain employs TRBV27 and TRBJ2-7; 9 nucleotides match TRBD1. CDR3 length: 16 residues. Germline V gene data show CDR1 as MNHEY and CDR2 as SMNVEV (reference sequence). Unmatched junction bases numbered 9, after V lost 3 bases and J lost 3 bases. CDR3 sequence (DNA): TGTGCCAGCAGTTTCCTGGCCGGGACAGGGAACTACGAGCAGTACTTC. Amino acid sequence: CASSFLAGTGNYEQYF.